This T cell receptor (beta chain) was identified during a study of blood T cell repertoires in COVID-19. The CDR3 has 15 amino acids. Trimming cost V 5 bases and J 6 bases; bases outside gene matches: 8. Germline assignment: CDR1 SNHLY and CDR2 FYNNEI. Sequenced by immunoSEQ multiplex PCR; TCRdb stores in-frame clones only, minus some. Of about 320,000 clones listed, 90% were seen once; the top ten hold around 2.6%. The chain joins TRBV2 to TRBJ1-5, with 9 bases lining up with TRBD1. This TCR was recovered from a man between 60 and 70 years old who had recovered from COVID-19. The sequenced sample was PBMCs or T cells enriched from blood (not recorded which). The CDR3: CASSTGTGSLQPQHF. The CDR3 DNA reads as TGTGCCAGCAGTACGGGGACAGGGAGTCTTCAGCCCCAGCATTTT.